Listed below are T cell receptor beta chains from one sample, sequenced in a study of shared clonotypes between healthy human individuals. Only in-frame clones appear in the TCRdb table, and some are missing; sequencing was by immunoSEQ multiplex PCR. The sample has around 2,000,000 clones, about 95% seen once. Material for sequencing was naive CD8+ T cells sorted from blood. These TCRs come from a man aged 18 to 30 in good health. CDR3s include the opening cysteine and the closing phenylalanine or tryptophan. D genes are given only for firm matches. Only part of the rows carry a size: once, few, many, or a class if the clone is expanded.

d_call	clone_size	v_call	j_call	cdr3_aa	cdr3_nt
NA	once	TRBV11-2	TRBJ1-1	CASSLAPWGEAFF	TGTGCCAGCAGCTTAGCCCCGTGGGGTGAAGCTTTCTTT
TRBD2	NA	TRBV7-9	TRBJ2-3	CASRTSGTTSTDTQYF	TGTGCCAGCAGGACTAGCGGGACGACTAGCACAGATACGCAGTATTTT
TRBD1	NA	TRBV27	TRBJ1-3	CASSPTGEVGNTIYF	TGTGCCAGCAGTCCCACAGGGGAAGTTGGAAACACCATATATTTT
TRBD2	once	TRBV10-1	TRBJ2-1	CASSESILAGNEQFF	TGCGCCAGCAGTGAGTCGATACTAGCGGGAAATGAGCAGTTCTTC
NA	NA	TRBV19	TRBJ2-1	CASSISSGNEQFF	TGTGCCAGTAGTATCAGCAGCGGGAATGAGCAGTTCTTC
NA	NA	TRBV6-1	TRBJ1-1	CASSDLRGTEAFF	TGTGCCAGCAGTGATCTAAGGGGTACTGAAGCTTTCTTT
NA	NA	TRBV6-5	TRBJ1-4	CASSYSVQGPHEKLFF	TGTGCCAGCAGTTACTCGGTCCAGGGCCCTCATGAAAAACTGTTTTTT
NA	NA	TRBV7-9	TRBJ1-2	CASSSPGGGTGGYTF	TGTGCCAGCAGCTCCCCCGGAGGGGGTACGGGAGGCTACACCTTC
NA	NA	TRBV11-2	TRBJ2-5	CASSLVETQYF	TGTGCCAGCAGCTTAGTTGAGACCCAGTACTTC
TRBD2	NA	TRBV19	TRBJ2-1	CASSLTSGGYNEQFF	TGTGCCAGTAGTTTGACTAGCGGGGGTTACAATGAGCAGTTCTTC
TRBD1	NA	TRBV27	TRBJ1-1	CASSLGRGFTEAFF	TGTGCCAGCAGTTTAGGCAGGGGGTTCACTGAAGCTTTCTTT
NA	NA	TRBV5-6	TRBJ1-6	CASSSGATYNSPLHF	TGTGCCAGCAGCTCCGGGGCTACCTATAATTCACCCCTCCACTTT
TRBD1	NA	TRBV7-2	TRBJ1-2	CASSLFSGQDNYGYTF	TGTGCCAGCAGCTTATTCTCGGGACAGGATAACTATGGCTACACCTTC
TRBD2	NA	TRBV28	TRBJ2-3	CASSLLRTSGPSTDTQYF	TGTGCCAGCAGCCTTCTTCGGACTAGCGGGCCTAGCACAGATACGCAGTATTTT
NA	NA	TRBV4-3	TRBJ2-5	CASSQDLRAETQYF	TGCGCCAGCAGCCAAGATCTACGGGCGGAGACCCAGTACTTC
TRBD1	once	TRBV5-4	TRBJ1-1	CAVGTERINTEAFF	TGTGCCGTCGGGACAGAGCGGATCAACACTGAAGCTTTCTTT
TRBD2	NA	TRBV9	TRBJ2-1	CASSGGRREGPFNEQFF	TGTGCCAGCAGCGGGGGCCGGCGGGAGGGCCCTTTCAATGAGCAGTTCTTC
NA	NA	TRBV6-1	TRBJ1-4	CASSGPSWERDEKLFF	TGTGCCAGCAGTGGGCCAAGTTGGGAGAGAGATGAAAAACTGTTTTTT
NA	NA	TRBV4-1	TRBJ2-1	CASSQDQGSATSYNEQFF	TGCGCCAGCAGCCAAGATCAGGGTAGCGCAACCTCCTACAATGAGCAGTTCTTC
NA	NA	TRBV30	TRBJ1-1	CAWSGDGPIEAFF	TGTGCCTGGAGTGGGGACGGTCCCATTGAAGCTTTCTTT
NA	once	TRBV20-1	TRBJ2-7	CSASEYEQYF	TGCAGTGCTTCGGAGTACGAGCAGTACTTC